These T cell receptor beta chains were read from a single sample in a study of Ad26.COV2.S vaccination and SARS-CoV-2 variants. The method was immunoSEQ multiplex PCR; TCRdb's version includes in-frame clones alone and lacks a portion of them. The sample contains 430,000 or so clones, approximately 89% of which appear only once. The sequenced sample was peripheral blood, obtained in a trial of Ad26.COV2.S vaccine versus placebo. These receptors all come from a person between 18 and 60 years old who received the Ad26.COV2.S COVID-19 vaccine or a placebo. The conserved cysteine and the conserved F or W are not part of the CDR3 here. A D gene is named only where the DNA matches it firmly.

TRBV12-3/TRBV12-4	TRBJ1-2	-	ASSSGNYGYT
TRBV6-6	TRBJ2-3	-	ASTQGTPGSTDTQY
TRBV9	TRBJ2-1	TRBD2	ASSPASSGGAIYNEQF
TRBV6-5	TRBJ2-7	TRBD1	ASNKRDRASYEQY
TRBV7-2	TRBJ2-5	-	ASSLVGRETQY
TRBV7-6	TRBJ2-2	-	ASSLTGKRTGELF
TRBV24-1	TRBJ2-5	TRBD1	ATSDWGTGLGETQY
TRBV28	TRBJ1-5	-	ASSLSARRAYQPQH
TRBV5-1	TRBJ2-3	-	ASSLGRESTDTQY
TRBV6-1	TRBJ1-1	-	ASSEIGSGRAF
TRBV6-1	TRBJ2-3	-	ASSEGVGRGDTQY
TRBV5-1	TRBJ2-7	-	ASSPGGVSEQY
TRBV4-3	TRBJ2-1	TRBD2	ASSQDLAGEDRRYNEQF
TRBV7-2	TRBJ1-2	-	ASSLRGLQLANYGYT
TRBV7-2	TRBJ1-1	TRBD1	ASSLGTGHTEAF
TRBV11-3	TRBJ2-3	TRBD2	ASTRRTSGAVTDTQY
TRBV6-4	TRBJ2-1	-	ASSARAGYNEQF
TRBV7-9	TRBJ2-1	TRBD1	ASSATGGGSYNEQF
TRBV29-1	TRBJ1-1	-	SVGAGAFNTEAF
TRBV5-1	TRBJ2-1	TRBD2	ASSLPGLAGTYEQF
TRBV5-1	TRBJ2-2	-	ASSPPANTGELF
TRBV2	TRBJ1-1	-	AHPRDNQLNTEAF
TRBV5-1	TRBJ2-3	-	ASRDSTDTQY
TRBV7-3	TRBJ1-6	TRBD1	ASSQDRAGNSPLH
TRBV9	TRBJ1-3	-	ASSVAWGRYSGNTIY
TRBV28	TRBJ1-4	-	ASSLRPTNEKLF